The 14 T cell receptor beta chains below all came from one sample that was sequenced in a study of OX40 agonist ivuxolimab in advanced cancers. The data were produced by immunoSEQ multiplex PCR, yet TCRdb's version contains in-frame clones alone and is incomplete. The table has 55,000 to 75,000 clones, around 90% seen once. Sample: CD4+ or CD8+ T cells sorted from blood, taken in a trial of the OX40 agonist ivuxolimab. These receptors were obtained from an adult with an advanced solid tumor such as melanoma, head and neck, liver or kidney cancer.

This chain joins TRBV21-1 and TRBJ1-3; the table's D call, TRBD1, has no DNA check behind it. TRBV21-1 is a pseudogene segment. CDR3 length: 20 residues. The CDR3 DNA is TGTGCCAGAAAATGGCCCCTGACAGGTATGATACTAAGCTCTGGAAACACCATATATTTT. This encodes CARKWPLTGMILSSGNTIYF.

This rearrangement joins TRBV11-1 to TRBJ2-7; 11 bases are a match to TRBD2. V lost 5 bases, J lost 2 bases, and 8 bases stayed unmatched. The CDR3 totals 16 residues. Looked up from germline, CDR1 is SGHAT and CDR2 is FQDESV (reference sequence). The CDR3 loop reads CASSRGLAEITYEQYF. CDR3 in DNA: TGTGCCAGCAGCCGGGGACTAGCGGAAATCACCTACGAGCAGTACTTC.

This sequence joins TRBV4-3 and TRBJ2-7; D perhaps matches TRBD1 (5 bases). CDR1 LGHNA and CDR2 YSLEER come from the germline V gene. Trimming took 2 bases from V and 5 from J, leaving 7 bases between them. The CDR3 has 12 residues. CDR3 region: CASSQQGDEQYF. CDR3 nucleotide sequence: TGCGCCAGCAGCCAACAAGGGGACGAGCAGTACTTC.

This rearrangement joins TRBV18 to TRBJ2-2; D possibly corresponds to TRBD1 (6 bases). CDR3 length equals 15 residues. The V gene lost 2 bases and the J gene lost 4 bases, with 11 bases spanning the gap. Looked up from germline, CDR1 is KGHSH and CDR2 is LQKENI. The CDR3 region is CASSPRQDSTGELFF. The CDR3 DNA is TGTGCCAGCTCACCAAGACAGGATAGCACCGGGGAGCTGTTTTTT.

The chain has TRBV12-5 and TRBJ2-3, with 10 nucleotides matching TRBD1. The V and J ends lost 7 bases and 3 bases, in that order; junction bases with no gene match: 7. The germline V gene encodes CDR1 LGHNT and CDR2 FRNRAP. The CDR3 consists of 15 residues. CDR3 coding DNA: TGTGCTAGTGCCCCGGGACAGGGGACGACAGATACGCAGTATTTT. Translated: CASAPGQGTTDTQYF.

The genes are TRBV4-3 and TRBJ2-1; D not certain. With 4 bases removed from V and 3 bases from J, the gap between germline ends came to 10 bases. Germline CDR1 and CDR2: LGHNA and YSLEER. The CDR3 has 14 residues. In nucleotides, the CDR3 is TGCGCCAGCAGCCCGGATCGGGTCTACAATGAGCAGTTCTTC. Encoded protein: CASSPDRVYNEQFF.

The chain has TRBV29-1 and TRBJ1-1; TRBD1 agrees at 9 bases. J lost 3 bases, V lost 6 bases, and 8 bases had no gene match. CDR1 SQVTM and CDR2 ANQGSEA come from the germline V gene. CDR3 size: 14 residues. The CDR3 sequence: CSVATGGADTEAFF. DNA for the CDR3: TGCAGCGTGGCGACAGGGGGAGCGGACACTGAAGCTTTCTTT.

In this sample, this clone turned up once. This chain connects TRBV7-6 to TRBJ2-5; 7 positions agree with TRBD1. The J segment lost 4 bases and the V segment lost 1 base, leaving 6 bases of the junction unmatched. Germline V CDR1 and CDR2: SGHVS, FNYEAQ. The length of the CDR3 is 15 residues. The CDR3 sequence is CASSLEARGSETQYF. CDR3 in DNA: TGTGCCAGCAGCTTAGAGGCCAGGGGGTCAGAGACCCAGTACTTC. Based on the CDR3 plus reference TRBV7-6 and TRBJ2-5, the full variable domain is GAGVSQSPRYKVTKRGQDVALRCDPISGHVSLYWYRQALGQGPEFLTYFNYEAQQDKSGLPNDRFSAERPEGSISTLTIQRTEQRDSAMYRCASSLEARGSETQYFGPGTRLLVL.

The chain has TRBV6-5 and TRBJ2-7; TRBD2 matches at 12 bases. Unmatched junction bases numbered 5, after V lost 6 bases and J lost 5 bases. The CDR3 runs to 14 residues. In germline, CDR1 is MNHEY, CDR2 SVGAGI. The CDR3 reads CASSTTSGSDEQYF. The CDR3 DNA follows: TGTGCCAGCAGCACGACTAGCGGGAGTGACGAGCAGTACTTC.

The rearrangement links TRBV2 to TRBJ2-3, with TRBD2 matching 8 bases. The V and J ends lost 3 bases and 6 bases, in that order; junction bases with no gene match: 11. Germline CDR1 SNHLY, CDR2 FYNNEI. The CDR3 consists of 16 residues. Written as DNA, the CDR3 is TGTGCCAGCAGTGACGGCTGGGAGACTAGCGCCGATACGCAGTATTTT. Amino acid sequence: CASSDGWETSADTQYF.

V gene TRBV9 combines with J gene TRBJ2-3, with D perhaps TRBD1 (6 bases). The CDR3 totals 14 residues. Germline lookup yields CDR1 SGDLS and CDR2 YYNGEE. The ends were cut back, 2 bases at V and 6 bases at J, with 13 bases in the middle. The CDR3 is CASSVGSGADTQYF. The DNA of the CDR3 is TGTGCCAGCAGCGTCGGATCAGGGGCGGATACGCAGTATTTT. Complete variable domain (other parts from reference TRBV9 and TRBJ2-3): DSGVTQTPKHLITATGQRVTLRCSPRSGDLSVYWYQQSLDQGLQFLIQYYNGEERAKGNILERFSAQQFPDLHSELNLSSLELGDSALYFCASSVGSGADTQYFGPGTRLTVL.

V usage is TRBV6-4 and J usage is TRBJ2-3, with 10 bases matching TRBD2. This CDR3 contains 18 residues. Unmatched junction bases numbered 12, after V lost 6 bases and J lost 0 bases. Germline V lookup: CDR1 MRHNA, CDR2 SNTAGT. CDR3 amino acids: CASRSSGSVLGSTDTQYF. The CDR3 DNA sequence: TGTGCCAGCAGATCTAGCGGGAGCGTGTTGGGAAGCACAGATACGCAGTATTTT.

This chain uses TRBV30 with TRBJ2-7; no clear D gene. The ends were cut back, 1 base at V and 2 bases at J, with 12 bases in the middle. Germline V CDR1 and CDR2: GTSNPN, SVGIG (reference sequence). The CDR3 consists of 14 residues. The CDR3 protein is CAWSDAGLTYEQYF. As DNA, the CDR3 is TGTGCCTGGAGTGATGCCGGGTTAACCTACGAGCAGTACTTC.

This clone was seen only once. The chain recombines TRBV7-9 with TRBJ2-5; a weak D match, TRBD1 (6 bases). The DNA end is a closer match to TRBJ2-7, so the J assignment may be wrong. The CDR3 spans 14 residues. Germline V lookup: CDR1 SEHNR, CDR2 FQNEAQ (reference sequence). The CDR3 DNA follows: TGTGCCAGCAGCTCATCGATACAGGGCCCCGAGCAGTACTTC. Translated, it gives CASSSSIQGPEQYF.